Listed below are T cell receptor beta chains from one sample, sequenced in a study of OX40 agonist ivuxolimab in advanced cancers. TCRdb keeps only in-frame clones here, not all; method: immunoSEQ multiplex PCR. The sample shows fewer than 75,000 clones, roughly 87% of them seen only once. Sequences were derived from CD4+ or CD8+ T cells sorted from blood, sampled in a trial of the OX40 agonist ivuxolimab. All receptors come from an adult with an advanced solid tumor such as melanoma, head and neck, liver or kidney cancer. Both conserved end residues are trimmed from each CDR3. Fields, in order: CDR3 protein, clone size, J gene, V gene. The size entry is marked missing in some rows and otherwise reads once, few, many or a size class.

CDR3 protein: ATALAGGTYNEQF; clone size: .; J gene: TRBJ2-1; V gene: TRBV5-1
CDR3 protein: ASSLVGNTGELF; clone size: .; J gene: TRBJ2-2; V gene: TRBV7-9
CDR3 protein: ASSLRGDSNSPLH; clone size: .; J gene: TRBJ1-6; V gene: TRBV6-5
CDR3 protein: SVVTSTAHYGYT; clone size: .; J gene: TRBJ1-2; V gene: TRBV29-1
CDR3 protein: ASSLARGTDTQY; clone size: .; J gene: TRBJ2-3; V gene: TRBV19
CDR3 protein: ASSLRTGDGYGYT; clone size: .; J gene: TRBJ1-2; V gene: TRBV7-9
CDR3 protein: ASSPTGAYGYT; clone size: .; J gene: TRBJ1-2; V gene: TRBV7-2
CDR3 protein: ASKTGQDKVAQY; clone size: .; J gene: TRBJ2-7; V gene: TRBV6-5
CDR3 protein: ASSLVAGAGSGEQY; clone size: .; J gene: TRBJ2-7; V gene: TRBV5-6
CDR3 protein: AISESSRTATYEQY; clone size: .; J gene: TRBJ2-7; V gene: TRBV10-3
CDR3 protein: ASSSPPLREQF; clone size: .; J gene: TRBJ2-1; V gene: TRBV19
CDR3 protein: ASSLGGTYNEQF; clone size: .; J gene: TRBJ2-1; V gene: TRBV7-6
CDR3 protein: ASSLRGRVGYNEQF; clone size: .; J gene: TRBJ2-1; V gene: TRBV27
CDR3 protein: ASNRPGRYTQY; clone size: .; J gene: TRBJ2-3; V gene: TRBV6-1
CDR3 protein: ATSRGGGRSNEQF; clone size: .; J gene: TRBJ2-1; V gene: TRBV15
CDR3 protein: ASSAQGAQSEAF; clone size: .; J gene: TRBJ1-1; V gene: TRBV2
CDR3 protein: ASSLVRQGEAF; clone size: .; J gene: TRBJ1-1; V gene: TRBV7-2
CDR3 protein: SADENTEAF; clone size: .; J gene: TRBJ1-1; V gene: TRBV29-1
CDR3 protein: SVEDVLRQETQY; clone size: .; J gene: TRBJ2-5; V gene: TRBV29-1
CDR3 protein: AWTGFNEKLF; clone size: .; J gene: TRBJ1-4; V gene: TRBV30
CDR3 protein: ASSPLIGGEVYNEQF; clone size: .; J gene: TRBJ2-1; V gene: TRBV4-1
CDR3 protein: AIADRAAGNTIY; clone size: .; J gene: TRBJ1-3; V gene: TRBV10-3
CDR3 protein: ASSLGLAGGWDEQF; clone size: .; J gene: TRBJ2-1; V gene: TRBV5-1
CDR3 protein: ASSLGTARLNTEAF; clone size: .; J gene: TRBJ1-1; V gene: TRBV18
CDR3 protein: AVGSPQYEQY; clone size: .; J gene: TRBJ2-7; V gene: TRBV28
CDR3 protein: SVGQNYGYT; clone size: once; J gene: TRBJ1-2; V gene: TRBV29-1
CDR3 protein: ASSRDRLNYEQY; clone size: .; J gene: TRBJ2-7; V gene: TRBV6-5
CDR3 protein: ASSQDYEGSGNTIY; clone size: .; J gene: TRBJ1-3; V gene: TRBV4-3